These 24 T cell receptor beta chains share one sample of origin, sequenced in a study of cytomegalovirus exposure and HLA in healthy donors. PCR used 60 Vbeta primers and 13 Jbeta primers. TCRdb's table, derived via immunoSEQ multiplex PCR, lists solely in-frame clones and lacks some. The data show some 120,000 clones, 80% seen once. Sequencing used PBMCs. The receptors derive from a man aged 40-55 years in good health and CMV-seronegative.

The chain uses TRBV5-1 and TRBJ2-5; 14 bases agree with TRBD2. The CDR3 contains 15 residues. Germline assignment: CDR1 SGHRS and CDR2 YFSETQ. With 4 bases clipped from V and 6 bases from J, the junction kept 5 bases outside the gene matches. The CDR3 sequence: CASSPRLAGGKTQYF. DNA for the CDR3: TGCGCCAGCAGCCCTAGACTAGCGGGGGGGAAGACCCAGTACTTC.

This clone showed up just once. The rearrangement links TRBV5-1 to TRBJ2-3, with a tentative D call TRBD1 (5 bases). Germline V gene sequence: CDR1 SGHRS, CDR2 YFSETQ. V was pared by 1 base and J by 6 bases, with 9 bases between. CDR3 length: 13 amino acids. The CDR3 protein is CASSLNRRDTQYF. The CDR3 DNA reads as TGCGCCAGCAGCTTGAACAGGCGGGATACGCAGTATTTT.

The chain recombines TRBV5-1 with TRBJ1-6, with D possibly matching TRBD1 (6 bases). The CDR3 runs to 15 residues. Germline V gene data show CDR1 as SGHRS and CDR2 as YFSETQ. Trimming pared 4 bases from V and 7 bases from J, leaving 15 bases between. The CDR3 is CASSAEQGGNSPLHF. CDR3 nucleotide sequence: TGCGCCAGCAGCGCCGAACAGGGCGGGAATTCACCCCTCCACTTT.

V and J are TRBV6-5 and TRBJ1-5, with 8 bases identical to TRBD1. Looked up from germline, CDR1 is MNHEY and CDR2 is SVGAGI. Trimming at V came to 6 bases and at J to 7 bases, leaving 5 bases not matched to a gene. The CDR3 consists of 13 residues. The chain's CDR3 is CASSKTGEQPQHF. DNA for the CDR3: TGTGCCAGCAGCAAGACAGGGGAGCAGCCCCAGCATTTT.

CDR3 loop: CSVGYGTSGRYEQYF. The CDR3 DNA is TGCAGCGTTGGATACGGGACTAGCGGGAGATACGAGCAGTACTTC. The V gene is TRBV29-1, the J gene TRBJ2-7; TRBD2 matches 14 bases. The V gene end was trimmed by 4 bases and the J gene end by 4 bases; junction bases not matched to a gene: 6. This CDR3 comprises 15 residues. Germline CDR1 and CDR2: SQVTM and ANQGSEA.

V usage is TRBV5-1 and J usage is TRBJ2-7, with a possible D match to TRBD2 (6 bases). The CDR3 sequence is 12 residues long. CDR1 is SGHRS and CDR2 is YFSETQ in the germline V gene. V was clipped by 2 bases and J by 6 bases, with 9 bases between them. The chain's CDR3 is CASSFQGGEQYF. The CDR3 DNA reads as TGCGCCAGCAGCTTTCAGGGAGGCGAGCAGTACTTC.

The chain uses TRBV5-1 and TRBJ2-1; weak D call: TRBD2 (6 bases). The CDR3 loop spans 14 amino acids. V lost 0 bases to trimming and J lost 4 bases, with 8 bases between them. Germline CDR1 is SGHRS and CDR2 is YFSETQ. CDR3 region: CASSLAGVYNEQFF. The CDR3 coding sequence is TGCGCCAGCAGCTTGGCGGGAGTTTACAATGAGCAGTTCTTC.

The chain recombines TRBV18 with TRBJ2-1; TRBD2 aligns across 10 bases. This CDR3 spans 15 amino acids. Germline assignment: CDR1 KGHSH and CDR2 LQKENI. After removal of 4 bases from V and 4 bases from J, the junction contained 4 bases not matched to a gene. The CDR3 DNA sequence: TGTGCCAGCTCACTCCTAGCGGGAGATTACAATGAGCAGTTCTTC. Translation: CASSLLAGDYNEQFF.

The chain links TRBV7-9 to TRBJ2-3; 10 nucleotides align to TRBD2. Germline V gene sequence: CDR1 SEHNR, CDR2 FQNEAQ (reference sequence). This CDR3 contains 15 residues. The ends lost 7 bases at V and 4 bases at J; junction bases unmatched: 8. This CDR3 is CASNPLAGGPDTQYF. The DNA for the CDR3 is TGTGCCAGCAACCCGTTAGCGGGAGGCCCAGATACGCAGTATTTT.

The chain uses TRBV4-2 and TRBJ2-3; 12 bases are a match to TRBD2. This CDR3 contains 18 residues. CDR1 LGHNA and CDR2 YNFKEQ come from the germline V gene. The J segment lost 6 bases and the V segment lost 0 bases, leaving 10 bases of the junction unmatched. CDR3 protein: CASSQDPLLAGGADTQYF. DNA for the CDR3: TGTGCCAGCAGCCAAGATCCCCTCCTAGCGGGAGGGGCGGATACGCAGTATTTT.

The rearrangement joins TRBV19 to TRBJ2-3, with 8 bases fitting TRBD2. The CDR3 has 15 residues. J lost 7 bases, V lost 10 bases, and 16 bases had no gene match. Germline V gene lookup returns CDR1 LNHDA and CDR2 SQIVND (reference sequence). CDR3 in DNA: TGTGCCACCTCACCCCCAACTAGCGGAGCTTATACGCAGTATTTT. Its protein is CATSPPTSGAYTQYF.

The V call is TRBV28, the J call TRBJ1-6; tentative D call: TRBD1 (5 bases). The CDR3 runs to 13 residues. The V end lost 6 bases, the J end lost 12 bases, and 15 bases lay between the germline ends. CDR1 and CDR2 (germline): MDHEN, SYDVKM. This CDR3 reads CASSRRQFEPLHF. CDR3 DNA: TGTGCCAGCAGCCGCAGACAGTTCGAACCCCTCCACTTT.

This clone was found once. This sequence joins TRBV30 and TRBJ1-3, with no clear D. Germline CDR1 GTSNPN, CDR2 SVGIG (reference sequence). The CDR3 extends over 14 amino acids. V lost 6 bases to trimming and J lost 4 bases, with 16 bases between them. The CDR3 spells CACYPQVRGNTIYF. DNA of the CDR3: TGTGCCTGTTATCCCCAAGTACGGGGAAACACCATATATTTT.

The chain uses TRBV7-8 and TRBJ1-4, with unresolved D. Germline loops: CDR1 SGHVS, CDR2 FQNEAQ. Trimming pared 2 bases from V and 4 bases from J, leaving 11 bases between. There are 15 residues in the CDR3. The CDR3 nucleotides read TGTGCCAGCAGCTTACTTGGAGGGAATAATGAAAAACTGTTTTTT. It translates to CASSLLGGNNEKLFF.

The chain joins TRBV29-1 to TRBJ2-7; perhaps TRBD2 as D (6 bases). Germline V gene data show CDR1 as SQVTM and CDR2 as ANQGSEA. Trimming removed 6 bases from V and 6 bases from J, with 15 bases in between. This CDR3 has 12 residues. CDR3 nucleotides: TGCAGCGTGGTGACCCCGCGGGGCGAGCAGTACTTC. Translation: CSVVTPRGEQYF.

The genes are TRBV27 and TRBJ2-7; 10 nucleotides align to TRBD1. The V gene's germline CDR1 is MNHEY and CDR2 SMNVEV (reference sequence). The J segment lost 2 bases and the V segment lost 4 bases, leaving 8 bases of the junction unmatched. The CDR3 has 16 amino acids. This chain's CDR3 is CASSSPAGTGAYEQYF. The CDR3 DNA is TGTGCCAGCAGTTCCCCCGCGGGGACAGGGGCCTACGAGCAGTACTTC.

V usage is TRBV28 and J usage is TRBJ1-5, with 9 bases fitting TRBD1. J gave up 6 bases and V 6 bases, and 6 bases lay outside the gene matches. CDR3 size: 14 residues. CDR1 is MDHEN and CDR2 is SYDVKM in the germline V gene. CDR3 residues: CASSPGQGIQPQHF. CDR3 DNA sequence: TGTGCCAGCAGCCCGGGACAGGGTATTCAGCCCCAGCATTTT.

The V and J genes are TRBV19 and TRBJ1-4; D possibly corresponds to TRBD1 (5 bases). The CDR3 loop spans 13 amino acids. Trimming cost V 7 bases and J 6 bases, with 12 bases left between them. In germline, CDR1 is LNHDA, CDR2 SQIVND (reference sequence). CDR3 DNA: TGTGCCAGTAACACACAAGGGGATGAAAAACTGTTTTTT. This sequence encodes CASNTQGDEKLFF.

This chain links TRBV28 with TRBJ1-5; the D is unclear. Germline V gives CDR1 MDHEN, CDR2 SYDVKM. This CDR3 is 15 amino acids long. Between the trimmed V and J ends, which lost 0 bases and 1 base, there was a span of 7 bases. The CDR3 protein is CASSLWQESNQPQHF. CDR3 bases: TGTGCCAGCAGTTTATGGCAGGAAAGCAATCAGCCCCAGCATTTT.

The J gene is TRBJ2-1, the V gene TRBV4-2; 8 nucleotides match TRBD1. This CDR3 region has 12 residues. Germline trimming cut 1 base from V and 15 bases from J; bases unmatched to any gene: 5. The germline gives CDR1 LGHNA, CDR2 YNFKEQ. In DNA form, the CDR3 reads TGTGCCAGCAGCCAAGGCGGGACAGGACCGTTCTTC. Translation: CASSQGGTGPFF.

This sequence joins TRBV28 and TRBJ1-3, with D hard to call. The germline V gene has CDR1 MDHEN and CDR2 SYDVKM. The CDR3 runs to 14 residues. Trimming took 1 base from V and 0 from J, leaving 4 bases between them. The CDR3 here is CASSLSFSGNTIYF. The CDR3 DNA reads as TGTGCCAGCAGTTTATCGTTCTCTGGAAACACCATATATTTT. Full variable domain (missing parts from reference TRBV28 and TRBJ1-3): DVKVTQSSRYLVKRTGEKVFLECVQDMDHENMFWYRQDPGLGLRLIYFSYDVKMKEKGDIPEGYSVSREKKERFSLILESASTNQTSMYLCASSLSFSGNTIYFGEGSWLTVV.

As DNA, the CDR3 is TGTGCCAGCAGTTTGGGGCCCGGGACATACTCCACCGGCAATGAGCAGTTCTTC. This sequence encodes CASSLGPGTYSTGNEQFF. The chain links TRBV28 to TRBJ2-1, with a possible D match to TRBD1 (6 bases). Germline CDR1 is MDHEN and CDR2 is SYDVKM. The CDR3 consists of 18 residues. The V end lost 3 bases, the J end lost 6 bases, and 24 bases lay between the germline ends.

This clone was observed a handful of times. The germline gene is not matched at one end of the junction; a read error may be the cause. This chain connects TRBV25-1 to TRBJ2-7; TRBD2 might be the D (7 bases). This CDR3 has 12 residues. Germline V gene sequence: CDR1 MGHDK, CDR2 SYGVNS. The CDR3 here is CPHWGGVYEQYF. The CDR3 DNA is TGCCCCCACTGGGGGGGCGTCTACGAGCAGTACTTC.

This chain links TRBV4-1 with TRBJ2-3; 10 nucleotides match TRBD2. The CDR3 is made up of 16 amino acids. V lost 1 base and J lost 1; bases outside the gene matches: 2. Germline V gene data show CDR1 as MGHRA and CDR2 as YSYEKL. DNA of the CDR3: TGCGCCAGCAGCCAAGGAACTAGCGGGGGCACAGATACGCAGTATTTT. It specifies CASSQGTSGGTDTQYF.